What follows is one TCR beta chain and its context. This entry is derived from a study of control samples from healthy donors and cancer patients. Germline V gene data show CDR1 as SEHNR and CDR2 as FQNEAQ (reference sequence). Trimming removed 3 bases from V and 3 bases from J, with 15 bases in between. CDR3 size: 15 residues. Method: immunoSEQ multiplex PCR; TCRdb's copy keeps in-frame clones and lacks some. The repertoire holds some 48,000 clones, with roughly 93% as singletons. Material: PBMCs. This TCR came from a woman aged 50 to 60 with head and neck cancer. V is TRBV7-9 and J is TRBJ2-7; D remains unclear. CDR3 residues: CASSFETPPNYEQYF. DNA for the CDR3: TGTGCCAGCAGCTTTGAGACACCTCCAAACTACGAGCAGTACTTC.